There are a few counts of the clone carrying this TCR beta chain. This entry comes from a study of blood T cell repertoires in COVID-19. About the study: Specimens from acute and convalescent COVID-19 originated in the United States, Italy and Spain. In each case, the material was cDNA or gDNA derived from T cells, B-cell-depleted T cells, or PBMCs.

Per the original methods: Reference gene primer amplification gave estimated nucleated cell counts. Generated by immunoSEQ multiplex PCR, the TCRdb table keeps only in-frame clones and is missing some. That table gives V, J and clone size, and the DNA gave D and trimming. The repertoire includes tens of thousands of clones, 65% to 90% of them detected once, and roughly 18% sits in the top ten. Sequenced: peripheral blood. The receptor was isolated from a woman aged 80 or over with acute or convalescent COVID-19.

This chain's CDR3 is CASSPLGGATEAFF. The CDR3 region has the DNA TGCGCCAGCTCCCCACTCGGGGGGGCCACTGAAGCTTTCTTT. The chain has TRBV10-2 and TRBJ1-1, with D maybe TRBD1 (6 bases). This CDR3 comprises 14 residues. Trimming stripped 8 bases from V and 4 bases from J, with 17 bases between. CDR1 WSHSY and CDR2 SAAADI come from the germline V gene.